Listed below are T cell receptor beta chains from one sample, sequenced in a study of blood T cell repertoires in COVID-19. Only in-frame clones appear in the TCRdb table, and some are missing; sequencing was by immunoSEQ multiplex PCR. The sample lists about 240,000 clones, roughly 80% occurring once. Sequencing was performed on peripheral blood. The receptors here all came from a woman older than 75 with acute or convalescent COVID-19. CDR3s include the opening cysteine and the closing phenylalanine or tryptophan. Each record gives: clone size, V gene, J gene, D gene, CDR3 DNA, CDR3 protein. A D gene is named only where the DNA matches it firmly. The size entry is marked missing in some rows and otherwise reads once, few, many or a size class.

>-|TRBV11-2|TRBJ2-2|-
TGTGCCAGCAGCTTAACAGGGTGGGCCGGGGAGCTGTTTTTT
CASSLTGWAGELFF
>-|TRBV2|TRBJ1-3|-
TGTGCCAGCAGTGCTGGGACTGTCTCTGGAAACACCATATATTTT
CASSAGTVSGNTIYF
>-|TRBV9|TRBJ2-5|TRBD2
TGTGCCAGCAGCGTAGGGACGGGGGGGACAGAGACCCAGTACTTC
CASSVGTGGTETQYF
>-|TRBV7-2|TRBJ1-1|TRBD1
TGTGCCAGCAGCGCCGACAGGGTTGTGAAGACTGAAGCTTTCTTT
CASSADRVVKTEAFF
>-|TRBV7-9|TRBJ1-3|TRBD1
TGTGCCAGCAGCCAAGACAGGGGAGCTGGAAACACCATATATTTT
CASSQDRGAGNTIYF
>-|TRBV5-1|TRBJ2-1|TRBD2
TGCGCCAGCAGCTTGGGGGTAGCGGGGGGCGTGAATGAGCAGTTCTTC
CASSLGVAGGVNEQFF
>-|TRBV28|TRBJ1-5|-
TGTGCCAGCAGGTACACAGCAATTAATAGCAATCAGCCCCAGCATTTT
CASRYTAINSNQPQHF
>-|TRBV2|TRBJ1-2|TRBD1
TGTGCCAGCAGTGGGACAGGGCGAACTATTAGCTATGGCTACACCTTC
CASSGTGRTISYGYTF
>-|TRBV19|TRBJ2-5|-
TGTGCCAGTAGGCCTCTCGGATCAGCGTTTGAGACCCAGTACTTC
CASRPLGSAFETQYF
>once|TRBV18|TRBJ1-4|TRBD1
TGTGCCAGCTCACTAACTGGACAGGGTATTGATGAAAAACTGTTTTTT
CASSLTGQGIDEKLFF
>-|TRBV30|TRBJ1-4|-
TGTGCCTGGAGCAGGGAGGCTAATGAAAAACTGTTTTTT
CAWSREANEKLFF
>once|TRBV2|TRBJ1-5|TRBD1
TGTGCCAGCAGCGCCGACAGGGTAGGAAATCAGCCCCAGCATTTT
CASSADRVGNQPQHF
>-|TRBV19|TRBJ2-1|-
TGTGCCAGTAGTCCTCTTACAGGGACCGAGCAGTTCTTC
CASSPLTGTEQFF
>few|TRBV19|TRBJ1-2|TRBD1
TGTGCCAGTAGTAACCCGGGACAGGGGAACTATGGCTACACCTTC
CASSNPGQGNYGYTF
>-|TRBV19|TRBJ1-2|TRBD1
TGTGCCAGTAGTATTTCGGCCAAGGTAGGGGGCGAACTTATAGGCTACACCTTC
CASSISAKVGGELIGYTF
>few|TRBV18|TRBJ1-2|TRBD1
TGTGCCAGCTCACCCCGGGGTGAGGGTAACAGGGGAAGAGGCTACACCTTC
CASSPRGEGNRGRGYTF